These 29 T cell receptor beta chains were sequenced from one sample in a study of T cell responses to AZD1222 COVID-19 vaccine (dated by TCRdb to the early 2020s). The method was the immunoSEQ multiplex PCR assay. The source is immuneACCESS, and TCRdb retained only in-frame sequences with V and J called. Part of the clones is not carried over; for the studies checked, unresolved V genes explain less than half of this, and the remainder is unexplained. The sample contains some 170,000 clones, approximately 89% of them found a single time. The top ten constitute over 1.5% of the sample. Read against the paper, the sample's time point label means: about 28 days (+/-7) after the second vaccine dose. The source material was peripheral blood, sampled 28 days after the second AZD1222 dose. These receptors all stem from an adult who received the AZD1222 COVID-19 vaccine.

The chain links TRBV30 to TRBJ2-7; 8 bases are shared with TRBD1. Germline V lookup: CDR1 GTSNPN, CDR2 SVGIG (reference sequence). Trimming at V came to 2 bases and at J to 6 bases, leaving 3 bases not matched to a gene. The CDR3 runs 12 residues. In DNA form, the CDR3 reads TGTGCCTGGAGTTACGGACAGGGCGAGCAGTACTTC. It specifies CAWSYGQGEQYF.

The gene calls are TRBV6-5 and TRBJ2-7; weak D call: TRBD2 (5 bases). Germline V CDR1 and CDR2: MNHEY, SVGAGI. This CDR3 region has 15 residues. The V end was cut by 8 bases, the J end by 0 bases, with 17 bases between. This CDR3 is CASRRAETASYEQYF. CDR3 DNA: TGTGCCAGCCGAAGAGCGGAGACGGCCTCCTACGAGCAGTACTTC.

V is TRBV7-3 and J is TRBJ2-3, with TRBD2 matching 13 bases. This CDR3 is built from 17 residues. The V gene end was trimmed by 4 bases and the J gene end by 3 bases; junction bases not matched to a gene: 7. CDR1 is SGHTA, CDR2 FQGTGA, per germline. The CDR3 nucleotides are TGTGCCAGCAGCTCCCCTGGGACTAGCGGGAATACAGATACGCAGTATTTT. It translates to CASSSPGTSGNTDTQYF. Variable domain in full (rest from reference TRBV7-3 and TRBJ2-3): GAGVSQTPSNKVTEKGKYVELRCDPISGHTALYWYRQSLGQGPEFLIYFQGTGAADDSGLPNDRFFAVRPEGSVSTLKIQRTERGDSAVYLCASSSPGTSGNTDTQYFGPGTRLTVL.

V usage is TRBV4-2 and J usage is TRBJ2-3; D not certain. Germline V gives CDR1 LGHNA, CDR2 YNFKEQ. Deletions cut 4 bases from V and 3 bases from J, with 8 bases between. The length of the CDR3 is 13 residues. CDR3 in amino acids: CASSLTTTDTQYF. CDR3 DNA sequence: TGTGCCAGCAGCCTTACCACTACAGATACGCAGTATTTT.

This clone occurred a few times. The CDR3 nucleotides are TGTGCCAGCAGATTACAGGGGATTGGGTATGGCTACACCTTC. The encoded protein is CASRLQGIGYGYTF. V is TRBV5-5 and J is TRBJ1-2, with 7 nucleotides matching TRBD1. The trim removed 5 bases at V and 5 bases at J, leaving 9 bases unmatched. CDR3 length equals 14 residues. Germline CDR1 SGHKS, CDR2 YYEKEE (reference sequence).

This chain uses TRBV15 with TRBJ2-3; 8 bases match TRBD2. With V trimmed by 4 bases and J by 1 base, 4 bases remained unmatched. Germline V gene lookup returns CDR1 LNHNV and CDR2 YYDKDF (reference sequence). The CDR3 totals 15 residues. The DNA for the CDR3 is TGTGCCACCAGCACCGGGGGGGCCGGCACAGATACGCAGTATTTT. Amino acids: CATSTGGAGTDTQYF.

The V call is TRBV19, the J call TRBJ1-2; 7 bases are shared with TRBD1. From germline, CDR1 is LNHDA and CDR2 SQIVND (reference sequence). The CDR3 is made up of 15 amino acids. Germline trimming cut 4 bases from V and 0 bases from J; bases unmatched to any gene: 5. As DNA, the CDR3 is TGTGCCAGTAGTACGGTGGGGACAGCTAACTATGGCTACACCTTC. As protein: CASSTVGTANYGYTF.

The genes are TRBV3-1 (or the pseudogene TRBV3-2) and TRBJ2-7; TRBD1 is a possible D gene (5 bases). With 4 bases removed from V and 1 base from J, the gap between germline ends came to 11 bases. The CDR3 sequence is 14 residues long. The germline gives CDR1 LGHDT, CDR2 YNNKEL (reference sequence). CDR3 bases: TGTGCCAGCAGCCCAAGGACACGATCCTACGAGCAGTACTTC. This codes for CASSPRTRSYEQYF.

The chain combines TRBV7-2 with TRBJ2-5; no clear D. Germline lookup yields CDR1 SGHTA and CDR2 FQGNSA. The CDR3 loop spans 13 amino acids. The V and J ends lost 5 bases and 1 base respectively, with 8 bases between them. The DNA for the CDR3 is TGTGCCAGCAGCATGAGTCCCCAAGAGACCCAGTACTTC. Its translation is CASSMSPQETQYF.

The genes are TRBV27 and TRBJ2-1; 12 bases are a match to TRBD2. CDR3 size: 20 residues. J gave up 7 bases and V 1 base, and 17 bases lay outside the gene matches. Germline loops: CDR1 MNHEY, CDR2 SMNVEV (reference sequence). The CDR3 loop is CASSLWPPGLAGSPTNEQFF. The CDR3 region has the DNA TGTGCCAGCAGTTTATGGCCCCCGGGACTAGCGGGCTCCCCGACAAATGAGCAGTTCTTC.

V usage is TRBV9 and J usage is TRBJ1-4; no clear D gene. Looked up from germline, CDR1 is SGDLS and CDR2 is YYNGEE. The CDR3 is made up of 15 amino acids. Trimming took 2 bases from V and 3 from J, leaving 11 bases between them. The CDR3 loop is CASSVRAAANEKLFF. In DNA form, the CDR3 reads TGTGCCAGCAGCGTTAGGGCTGCGGCTAATGAAAAACTGTTTTTT.

This rearrangement joins TRBV27 to TRBJ2-1; TRBD2 matches at 7 bases. V shed 5 bases, J shed 5 bases, and the junction held 6 bases outside the gene matches. From germline, CDR1 is MNHEY and CDR2 SMNVEV (reference sequence). The CDR3 loop spans 14 amino acids. DNA of the CDR3: TGTGCCAGCAGTCCCCGGGACTACCACAATGAGCAGTTCTTC. This gives the protein CASSPRDYHNEQFF.

The chain uses TRBV30 and TRBJ1-5; maybe TRBD1 (5 bases). There are 13 residues in the CDR3. V shed 2 bases and J shed 3 bases, with 8 bases lying between them. Germline loops: CDR1 GTSNPN, CDR2 SVGIG (reference sequence). The CDR3 coding sequence is TGTGCCTGGAGTTGGGGCCTCAATCAGCCCCAGCATTTT. Translated: CAWSWGLNQPQHF.

The V gene is TRBV4-1, the J gene TRBJ2-7; 7 positions match TRBD1. Germline values: CDR1 MGHRA, CDR2 YSYEKL. The CDR3 spans 14 residues. The ends lost 1 base at V and 2 bases at J; junction bases unmatched: 2. CDR3 nucleotide sequence: TGCGCCAGCAGCCAAGGGACAGGTACCTACGAGCAGTACTTC. Translation gives CASSQGTGTYEQYF.

The chain recombines TRBV2 with TRBJ2-3; no clear D gene. Germline lookup yields CDR1 SNHLY and CDR2 FYNNEI. Trimming took off 3 bases at V and 1 base at J, with 11 bases between the two ends. The CDR3 runs to 15 residues. DNA of the CDR3: TGTGCCAGCAGTGATTTCCTGAGTGGCACAGATACGCAGTATTTT. It is translated as CASSDFLSGTDTQYF.

The chain has TRBV3-1 (or the pseudogene TRBV3-2) and TRBJ1-1; weak D call: TRBD1 (6 bases). CDR1 LGHDT and CDR2 YNNKEL come from the germline V gene (reference sequence). The V end was cut by 4 bases, the J end by 1 base, with 10 bases between. CDR3 length: 14 residues. The CDR3 sequence: CASSRQAGNTEAFF. DNA of the CDR3: TGTGCCAGCAGCCGACAGGCTGGGAACACTGAAGCTTTCTTT.

This clone was seen more than once but under ten times. The genes are TRBV19 and TRBJ2-7; D is unresolved. V dropped 4 bases and J dropped 6 bases, with 10 bases sitting between them. The length of the CDR3 is 12 residues. Germline CDR1 LNHDA, CDR2 SQIVND (reference sequence). Here the CDR3 reads CASSNNWGEQYF. Written as DNA, the CDR3 is TGTGCCAGTAGTAACAACTGGGGCGAGCAGTACTTC.

CDR3 amino acids: CASSLSRTEAFF. As DNA, the CDR3 is TGTGCCAGCAGCTTGAGTAGGACTGAAGCTTTCTTT. The rearrangement joins TRBV7-9 to TRBJ1-1; D remains unclear. The CDR3 length is 12 residues. V was pared by 3 bases and J by 5 bases, with 7 bases between. Looked up from germline, CDR1 is SEHNR and CDR2 is FQNEAQ (reference sequence).

The genes are TRBV3-1 (or the pseudogene TRBV3-2) and TRBJ2-1; 13 positions match TRBD2. The germline V gene encodes CDR1 LGHDT and CDR2 YNNKEL (reference sequence). V lost 0 bases to trimming and J lost 7 bases; unmatched junction nucleotides: 3. CDR3 length: 16 amino acids. The CDR3 loop is CASSQDWTSGRNEQFF. The CDR3 coding sequence is TGTGCCAGCAGCCAAGACTGGACTAGCGGGAGAAATGAGCAGTTCTTC.

The rearrangement uses TRBV6-6 and TRBJ2-7, with TRBD2 identical over 14 bases. Germline V gene lookup returns CDR1 MNHNY and CDR2 SVGAGI (reference sequence). CDR3 length equals 17 residues. J gave up 2 bases and V 5 bases, and 8 bases lay outside the gene matches. The CDR3 region has the DNA TGTGCCAGCAGTCCCACCGGACTAGCGGGAGGCACCTACGAGCAGTACTTC. This gives the protein CASSPTGLAGGTYEQYF.

In this sample, this clone turned up once. CDR3 region: CASSYSDNSVQGNEQFF. DNA for the CDR3: TGTGCCAGCAGTTACTCGGACAATTCGGTACAGGGGAATGAGCAGTTCTTC. The gene calls are TRBV6-2 or TRBV6-3 and TRBJ2-1; 7 positions match TRBD1. CDR3 length equals 17 residues. Germline V gene sequence: CDR1 MNHEY, CDR2 SVGEGT. After removal of 0 bases from V and 7 bases from J, the junction contained 12 bases not matched to a gene.

The J gene is TRBJ2-3, the V gene TRBV5-1; D is perhaps TRBD2 (6 bases). From germline, CDR1 is SGHRS and CDR2 YFSETQ. The CDR3 extends over 15 amino acids. Trimming took 5 bases from V and 0 from J, leaving 13 bases between them. The CDR3 nucleotides read TGCGCCAGCAGATACGGGACTCAGAGCACAGATACGCAGTATTTT. It specifies CASRYGTQSTDTQYF.

J is TRBJ2-7 and V is TRBV7-9; D call uncertain. V was pared by 2 bases and J by 4 bases, with 9 bases between. Germline assignment: CDR1 SEHNR and CDR2 FQNEAQ (reference sequence). The CDR3 is 13 residues long. CDR3 sequence reads: CASSLSDGYEQYF. Here the CDR3 DNA reads TGTGCCAGCAGCTTAAGTGACGGGTACGAGCAGTACTTC.

As to this clone: The junction differs from germline at one of its ends, possibly a read error. This chain links TRBV27 with TRBJ1-5; D call uncertain. The CDR3 has 16 residues. The V gene's germline CDR1 is MNHEY and CDR2 SMNVEV (reference sequence). The CDR3 is CASSLSGYGGNQPQHF. The CDR3 DNA sequence: TGTGCCAGCAGTCTATCGGGGTATGGGGGCAATCAGCCCCAGCATTTT.

This clone was seen a single time. This chain connects TRBV6-5 to TRBJ2-1; no firm D call. Germline V gives CDR1 MNHEY, CDR2 SVGAGI. CDR3 length: 15 residues. V was trimmed by 0 bases and J by 1 base, leaving 7 bases between them. The CDR3 sequence: CASSYSWYSYNEQFF. CDR3 nucleotide sequence: TGTGCCAGCAGTTACTCCTGGTATTCCTACAATGAGCAGTTCTTC.

The DNA for the CDR3 is TGTGCCAGCAGTGAACGACAGGCGCCTAACTATGGCTACACCTTC. Its protein product is CASSERQAPNYGYTF. The V and J genes are TRBV25-1 and TRBJ1-2, with TRBD1 as a possible D gene (6 bases). The CDR3 contains 15 residues. Germline CDR1 MGHDK, CDR2 SYGVNS. Trimming took 2 bases from V and 0 from J, leaving 10 bases between them.

The chain employs TRBV7-8 and TRBJ2-1, with 7 bases fitting TRBD2. J was trimmed by 6 bases and V by 1 base; bases with no gene match: 6. Germline CDR1 SGHVS, CDR2 FQNEAQ. The CDR3 spans 15 residues. This chain's CDR3 is CASSLGVSGLNEQFF. As DNA, the CDR3 is TGTGCCAGCAGCTTAGGGGTTAGCGGGCTCAATGAGCAGTTCTTC.

V usage is TRBV30 and J usage is TRBJ1-3, with unresolved D. The CDR3 contains 14 residues. V shed 3 bases and J shed 2 bases, with 11 bases lying between them. Germline V CDR1 and CDR2: GTSNPN, SVGIG (reference sequence). As DNA, the CDR3 is TGTGCCTGGAGGGGGAGGACGGCTGGAAACACCATATATTTT. It encodes CAWRGRTAGNTIYF.

V and J are TRBV5-1 and TRBJ2-2; 13 nucleotides align to TRBD2. Germline lookup yields CDR1 SGHRS and CDR2 YFSETQ. The CDR3 is 16 amino acids. The V gene end was trimmed by 3 bases and the J gene end by 4 bases; junction bases not matched to a gene: 3. The CDR3 protein is CASSYRLAGGTGELFF. The CDR3 DNA reads TGCGCCAGCAGCTACAGACTAGCGGGGGGCACCGGGGAGCTGTTTTTT. Full variable domain (outside the CDR3, taken from reference TRBV5-1 and TRBJ2-2): KAGVTQTPRYLIKTRGQQVTLSCSPISGHRSVSWYQQTPGQGLQFLFEYFSETQRNKGNFPGRFSGRQFSNSRSEMNVSTLELGDSALYLCASSYRLAGGTGELFFGEGSRLTVL.